This is a list of T cell receptor beta chains from one sample in a study of blood T cell repertoires in COVID-19. The repertoire was sequenced with immunoSEQ multiplex PCR; TCRdb's copy has only in-frame clones and lacks some. The repertoire consists of about 170,000 clones, with approximately 91% occurring once and the leading ten covering roughly 4.5%. Sequenced sample: peripheral blood. The receptors originated from a man aged 18 to 30 with COVID-19, enrolled during active disease. Both conserved end residues are part of each CDR3. A D gene is named only where the DNA matches it firmly. Size is stated for part of the rows, as once, few or many counts, or as a class when the clone is expanded.

CDR3: CASSFGTGNYGYTF
DNA: TGTGCCAGTAGCTTTGGAACAGGGAACTATGGCTACACCTTC
D: .
J: TRBJ1-2
size: few
length: 14
V: TRBV19

CDR3: CASSSDLLSTFYGYTF
DNA: TGTGCCAGCAGTTCCGACCTACTAAGTACCTTCTATGGCTACACCTTC
D: .
J: TRBJ1-2
size: .
length: 16
V: TRBV28

CDR3: CASSSLPKEGEYGYTF
DNA: TGTGCCAGCAGTTCCCTCCCAAAGGAGGGTGAGTATGGCTACACCTTC
D: .
J: TRBJ1-2
size: .
length: 16
V: TRBV28

CDR3: CASRRQGGSNQPQHF
DNA: TGTGCCAGCAGGAGACAGGGTGGTAGCAATCAGCCCCAGCATTTT
D: TRBD1
J: TRBJ1-5
size: .
length: 15
V: TRBV6-5

CDR3: CASSLGEYGGRSNQPQHF
DNA: TGTGCCAGCAGCTTAGGAGAGTATGGGGGCAGGAGCAATCAGCCCCAGCATTTT
D: .
J: TRBJ1-5
size: .
length: 18
V: TRBV7-6

CDR3: CASSRRGVQAFF
DNA: TGTGCCAGCAGCCGACGGGGAGTCCAAGCTTTCTTT
D: .
J: TRBJ1-1
size: .
length: 12
V: TRBV5-6

CDR3: CASTWEGAGGYTF
DNA: TGTGCCAGCACTTGGGAAGGGGCAGGTGGCTACACCTTC
D: .
J: TRBJ1-2
size: .
length: 13
V: TRBV6-5

CDR3: CASSQDGLEHNEQFF
DNA: TGCGCCAGCAGCCAGGACGGACTAGAACACAATGAGCAGTTCTTC
D: TRBD2
J: TRBJ2-1
size: .
length: 15
V: TRBV4-3

CDR3: CASSLQVYGYTF
DNA: TGTGCCAGCAGCTTACAGGTCTATGGCTACACCTTC
D: .
J: TRBJ1-2
size: .
length: 12
V: TRBV7-9

CDR3: CASSPARETQYF
DNA: TGTGCCAGCAGCCCAGCTAGGGAGACCCAGTACTTC
D: .
J: TRBJ2-5
size: .
length: 12
V: TRBV7-9

CDR3: CASSFLHGGRTEAFF
DNA: TGTGCCAGCAGCTTTCTTCATGGGGGGAGGACTGAAGCTTTCTTT
D: .
J: TRBJ1-1
size: .
length: 15
V: TRBV7-2

CDR3: CAWSPGTEVYEQYF
DNA: TGTGCCTGGTCTCCCGGGACTGAAGTCTACGAGCAGTACTTC
D: .
J: TRBJ2-7
size: .
length: 14
V: TRBV30

CDR3: CASSLAGTGEVNTEAFF
DNA: TGTGCCAGCAGCTTGGCCGGGACAGGGGAGGTGAACACTGAAGCTTTCTTT
D: TRBD1
J: TRBJ1-1
size: .
length: 17
V: TRBV5-5

CDR3: CASSYQTGQDNEQFF
DNA: TGTGCCAGCAGTTACCAAACGGGACAGGACAATGAGCAGTTCTTC
D: TRBD1
J: TRBJ2-1
size: .
length: 15
V: TRBV6-6

CDR3: CASSLSGAYSGNTIYF
DNA: TGTGCCAGCAGTTTAAGTGGGGCATACTCTGGAAACACCATATATTTT
D: .
J: TRBJ1-3
size: .
length: 16
V: TRBV28

CDR3: CASSATGGNEKLFF
DNA: TGTGCCAGCAGTGCCACAGGGGGGAATGAAAAACTGTTTTTT
D: TRBD1
J: TRBJ1-4
size: .
length: 14
V: TRBV9

CDR3: CASSPGGSGGYEQYF
DNA: TGCGCCAGCAGCCCCGGGGGTAGCGGGGGCTACGAGCAGTACTTC
D: TRBD2
J: TRBJ2-7
size: .
length: 15
V: TRBV4-3

CDR3: CASSSNDRRTF
DNA: TGTGCCAGCAGCTCCAACGACAGACGCACCTTC
D: .
J: TRBJ1-2
size: .
length: 11
V: TRBV7-3

CDR3: CASSVGYFANTQYF
DNA: TGTGCCAGCAGCGTAGGCTACTTCGCCAATACGCAGTATTTT
D: .
J: TRBJ2-3
size: .
length: 14
V: TRBV9

CDR3: CASSRPGQQETQYF
DNA: TGTGCCAGCAGTCGACCGGGACAGCAAGAGACCCAGTACTTC
D: TRBD1
J: TRBJ2-5
size: .
length: 14
V: TRBV28

CDR3: CASSEAEGAPYGYTF
DNA: TGTGCCAGCAGTGAAGCGGAAGGGGCCCCCTATGGCTACACCTTC
D: .
J: TRBJ1-2
size: .
length: 15
V: TRBV6-1

CDR3: CATSTIASSGSNNEQFF
DNA: TGTGCCACCAGTACAATCGCCTCTAGCGGGAGCAACAATGAGCAGTTCTTC
D: TRBD2
J: TRBJ2-1
size: .
length: 17
V: TRBV24-1

CDR3: CAISESVEGNQPQHF
DNA: TGTGCCATCAGTGAGTCGGTGGAGGGCAATCAGCCCCAGCATTTT
D: .
J: TRBJ1-5
size: .
length: 15
V: TRBV10-3

CDR3: CASSPPEEGTGELFF
DNA: TGTGCCAGCAGCCCCCCAGAGGAGGGCACCGGGGAGCTGTTTTTT
D: .
J: TRBJ2-2
size: .
length: 15
V: TRBV3-1/TRBV3-2

CDR3: CASSQGNGYTF
DNA: TGTGCCAGCAGTCAGGGCAATGGCTACACCTTC
D: .
J: TRBJ1-2
size: .
length: 11
V: TRBV6-2/TRBV6-3

CDR3: CASSLVGGLTAYEQFF
DNA: TGTGCCAGCAGCTTAGTAGGGGGCCTTACGGCCTATGAGCAGTTCTTC
D: TRBD1
J: TRBJ2-1
size: once
length: 16
V: TRBV11-2

CDR3: CASRSGRGLGGELFF
DNA: TGTGCCAGCAGGAGTGGCAGGGGGCTTGGCGGGGAGCTGTTTTTT
D: TRBD1
J: TRBJ2-2
size: .
length: 15
V: TRBV14

CDR3: CASSQVVVSGIEQFF
DNA: TGCGCCAGCAGCCAGGTTGTAGTTAGCGGAATTGAGCAGTTCTTC
D: .
J: TRBJ2-1
size: few
length: 15
V: TRBV4-3

CDR3: CASRRNGLAGGNEQYF
DNA: TGTGCCAGCAGAAGGAATGGACTAGCGGGAGGGAACGAGCAGTACTTC
D: TRBD2
J: TRBJ2-7
size: few
length: 16
V: TRBV27

CDR3: CASIQRGTGKTPFGEQYF
DNA: TGTGCCAGCATCCAGAGGGGGACAGGGAAGACCCCCTTCGGCGAGCAGTACTTC
D: TRBD1
J: TRBJ2-7
size: .
length: 18
V: TRBV2

CDR3: CASSPNLRGRNQPQHF
DNA: TGTGCCAGCAGTCCAAATCTCAGGGGAAGGAATCAGCCCCAGCATTTT
D: .
J: TRBJ1-5
size: .
length: 16
V: TRBV28

CDR3: CASSPPHRVTGELFF
DNA: TGTGCCAGCTCACCACCGCACAGGGTCACCGGGGAGCTGTTTTTT
D: .
J: TRBJ2-2
size: .
length: 15
V: TRBV18

CDR3: CASSFRGNQETQYF
DNA: TGTGCCAGCAGTTTTCGGGGTAACCAAGAGACCCAGTACTTC
D: .
J: TRBJ2-5
size: .
length: 14
V: TRBV28

CDR3: CASSLRRTGSHEQYF
DNA: TGTGCCAGCAGTTTACGGAGGACAGGGTCCCACGAGCAGTACTTC
D: TRBD1
J: TRBJ2-7
size: .
length: 15
V: TRBV27

CDR3: CASSLAGGNEQFF
DNA: TGTGCCAGCAGTTTGGCAGGGGGGAATGAGCAGTTCTTC
D: .
J: TRBJ2-1
size: .
length: 13
V: TRBV27

CDR3: CASPGGRTSTDTQYF
DNA: TGTGCCAGCCCCGGGGGACGAACTAGCACAGATACGCAGTATTTT
D: .
J: TRBJ2-3
size: .
length: 15
V: TRBV5-4

CDR3: CASSQDPGLAGGPTKNIQYF
DNA: TGTGCCAGCAGCCAAGATCCCGGACTAGCGGGAGGGCCCACCAAAAACATTCAGTACTTC
D: TRBD2
J: TRBJ2-4
size: .
length: 20
V: TRBV3-1/TRBV3-2

CDR3: CASSYSTGGDGYTF
DNA: TGTGCCAGCAGTTACTCTACAGGGGGCGATGGCTACACCTTC
D: TRBD1
J: TRBJ1-2
size: .
length: 14
V: TRBV6-5

CDR3: CASSPDSGSWNNEQFF
DNA: TGTGCCAGCAGCCCAGATAGCGGGAGCTGGAACAATGAGCAGTTCTTC
D: TRBD2
J: TRBJ2-1
size: .
length: 16
V: TRBV4-2

CDR3: CASILGGSYNEQFF
DNA: .
D: .
J: TRBJ2-1
size: .
length: 14
V: TRBV2

CDR3: CASSLVPDFYEQYF
DNA: TGTGCCAGCAGTTTAGTTCCAGATTTCTACGAGCAGTACTTC
D: .
J: TRBJ2-7
size: .
length: 14
V: TRBV28

CDR3: CSVGPNTKAFF
DNA: TGCAGCGTTGGACCGAACACTAAAGCTTTCTTT
D: .
J: TRBJ1-1
size: once
length: 11
V: TRBV29-1

CDR3: CASSQAGDLTGELFF
DNA: TGTGCCAGCAGTCAAGCGGGAGACCTCACCGGGGAGCTGTTTTTT
D: TRBD2
J: TRBJ2-2
size: .
length: 15
V: TRBV2

CDR3: CASSSGHGDSNQPQHF
DNA: TGTGCCAGTAGTTCGGGACACGGAGATAGCAATCAGCCCCAGCATTTT
D: .
J: TRBJ1-5
size: .
length: 16
V: TRBV19

CDR3: CASSYLLRGGNYGYTF
DNA: TGTGCCAGCAGTTATCTTTTGCGGGGGGGCAACTATGGCTACACCTTC
D: .
J: TRBJ1-2
size: once
length: 16
V: TRBV6-5

CDR3: CASSIEAGAYNEQFF
DNA: TGTGCCAGTAGTATAGAGGCCGGAGCGTACAATGAGCAGTTCTTC
D: .
J: TRBJ2-1
size: .
length: 15
V: TRBV19

CDR3: CASRPGDGGLYEQYF
DNA: TGCGCCAGCCGCCCCGGGGATGGGGGACTCTACGAGCAGTACTTC
D: .
J: TRBJ2-7
size: .
length: 15
V: TRBV5-1

CDR3: CASSLGGWVGVGEEQYF
DNA: TGTGCCAGCAGCTTAGGAGGCTGGGTAGGGGTCGGTGAGGAGCAGTACTTC
D: .
J: TRBJ2-7
size: .
length: 17
V: TRBV7-9

CDR3: CASSEWTGSGANVLTF
DNA: TGTGCCAGCAGTGAATGGACAGGCTCTGGGGCCAACGTCCTGACTTTC
D: TRBD1
J: TRBJ2-6
size: .
length: 16
V: TRBV25-1

CDR3: CATRGARHEQFF
DNA: TGTGCCACCAGGGGAGCGAGGCATGAGCAGTTCTTC
D: .
J: TRBJ2-1
size: .
length: 12
V: TRBV15

CDR3: CASSQGTSGSGETQYF
DNA: TGCGCCAGCAGCCAAGGGACTAGCGGGAGCGGCGAGACCCAGTACTTC
D: TRBD2
J: TRBJ2-5
size: .
length: 16
V: TRBV4-3

CDR3: CASSNSEGAGELFF
DNA: TGTGCCAGTAGTAATTCAGAGGGGGCCGGGGAGCTGTTTTTT
D: .
J: TRBJ2-2
size: once
length: 14
V: TRBV19

CDR3: CASSLIQNFGYTF
DNA: TGTGCCAGCAGTTTAATCCAAAATTTCGGCTACACCTTC
D: .
J: TRBJ1-2
size: .
length: 13
V: TRBV28

CDR3: CASSLRDRANYGYTF
DNA: TGTGCCAGCAGTCTCCGGGACAGAGCTAACTATGGCTACACCTTC
D: TRBD1
J: TRBJ1-2
size: .
length: 15
V: TRBV6-2/TRBV6-3

CDR3: CASITSNEQFF
DNA: TGTGCCAGCATCACATCGAATGAGCAGTTCTTC
D: .
J: TRBJ2-1
size: .
length: 11
V: TRBV27

CDR3: CATSDGMRESYEQYF
DNA: TGTGCCACCAGTGATGGGATGAGGGAATCCTACGAGCAGTACTTC
D: .
J: TRBJ2-7
size: .
length: 15
V: TRBV24-1

CDR3: CASSQSYEQYF
DNA: TGTGCCAGCAGCCAATCTTACGAGCAGTACTTC
D: .
J: TRBJ2-7
size: .
length: 11
V: TRBV14